This is a list of T cell receptor beta chains from one sample in a study of blood T cell repertoires in COVID-19. TCRdb's table, derived via immunoSEQ multiplex PCR, lists solely in-frame clones and lacks some. Among about 130,000 clones listed, approximately 80% were seen once. The material sequenced was peripheral blood. Receptor source: a woman of 80 years or more with acute or convalescent COVID-19. Both conserved end residues are part of each CDR3. D genes are given only for firm matches. Part of the rows lack a size; the others show once, few, many or a class for expanded clones.

V gene	CDR3 length	D gene	clone size	J gene	CDR3 protein	CDR3 DNA
TRBV7-9	14	TRBD1	few	TRBJ1-1	CASSHRQGVSEAFF	TGTGCCAGCAGCCATAGACAGGGGGTGTCTGAAGCTTTCTTT
TRBV21-1	16	NA	once	TRBJ2-4	CASSKEGGIAKNIQYF	TGTGCCAGCAGCAAAGAGGGGGGGATAGCCAAAAACATTCAGTACTTC
TRBV6-5	12	TRBD1	NA	TRBJ1-2	CASSFDREGYTF	TGTGCCAGCAGTTTTGACAGGGAGGGCTACACCTTC
TRBV6-5	15	NA	NA	TRBJ1-2	CASRGASERGYGYTF	TGTGCCAGCAGGGGGGCCAGTGAGAGGGGTTATGGCTACACCTTC
TRBV30	13	TRBD1	NA	TRBJ1-2	CAWSESGQGSYTF	TGTGCCTGGAGTGAGTCTGGACAGGGCAGCTACACCTTC
TRBV2	16	TRBD1	NA	TRBJ1-1	CARAGTGGRRSTEAFF	TGTGCCAGGGCCGGGACAGGGGGCAGGAGGAGCACTGAAGCTTTCTTT
TRBV6-5	14	NA	NA	TRBJ1-2	CASSPGDRLRGYTF	TGTGCCAGCAGTCCGGGCGACAGGCTGAGGGGCTACACCTTC
TRBV5-6	17	TRBD1	NA	TRBJ1-5	CASSRSGTGGYGQPQHF	TGTGCCAGCAGCCGATCCGGGACAGGGGGATATGGTCAGCCCCAGCATTTT
TRBV30	17	NA	NA	TRBJ1-1	CAWSVGWGQRGDTEAFF	TGTGCCTGGAGTGTAGGTTGGGGGCAGAGAGGGGACACTGAAGCTTTCTTT
TRBV2	12	NA	NA	TRBJ1-2	CASIRTPYGYTF	TGTGCCAGCATCAGGACACCGTATGGCTACACCTTC
TRBV7-3	15	NA	NA	TRBJ2-2	CASSLRGLSTGELFF	TGTGCCAGCAGCTTAAGAGGACTTTCCACCGGGGAGCTGTTTTTT
TRBV9	12	NA	NA	TRBJ2-7	CASSPRGYEQYF	TGTGCCAGCAGCCCTAGGGGTTACGAGCAGTACTTC
TRBV27	14	NA	NA	TRBJ1-5	CASSELQGRQPQHF	TGTGCCAGCAGTGAGCTGCAGGGTCGGCAGCCCCAGCATTTT
TRBV9	15	TRBD2	NA	TRBJ2-5	CASSGTSGSQETQYF	TGTGCCAGCAGCGGGACTAGCGGGTCCCAAGAGACCCAGTACTTC
TRBV29-1	12	NA	NA	TRBJ2-7	CSAQQGFYEQYF	TGCAGCGCTCAACAGGGTTTCTACGAGCAGTACTTC
TRBV19	14	NA	NA	TRBJ2-2	CASSQQYNTGELFF	TGTGCCAGTAGCCAACAATATAACACCGGGGAGCTGTTTTTT
TRBV12-3/TRBV12-4	13	NA	NA	TRBJ1-1	CASSTRVNTEAFF	TGTGCCAGCAGTACCCGGGTGAACACTGAAGCTTTCTTT
TRBV9	13	NA	NA	TRBJ1-5	CASSVSGSQPQHF	TGTGCCAGCAGCGTCTCCGGGTCTCAGCCCCAGCATTTT
TRBV2	17	NA	NA	TRBJ2-1	CASSEASPGRGFNEQFF	TGTGCCAGCAGTGAAGCCTCCCCCGGCCGGGGGTTCAATGAGCAGTTCTTC
TRBV4-1	20	NA	few	TRBJ2-6	CASSQGMARVRTSGANVLTF	TGCGCCAGCAGCCAAGGGATGGCCAGGGTAAGGACCTCTGGGGCCAACGTCCTGACTTTC
TRBV7-3	12	TRBD1	NA	TRBJ2-1	CASSRDRVEQFF	TGTGCCAGCAGCCGGGACAGGGTTGAGCAGTTCTTC
TRBV5-1	13	TRBD1	NA	TRBJ1-2	CASSLGDRDGYTF	TGCGCCAGCAGCTTAGGGGACAGGGATGGCTACACCTTC